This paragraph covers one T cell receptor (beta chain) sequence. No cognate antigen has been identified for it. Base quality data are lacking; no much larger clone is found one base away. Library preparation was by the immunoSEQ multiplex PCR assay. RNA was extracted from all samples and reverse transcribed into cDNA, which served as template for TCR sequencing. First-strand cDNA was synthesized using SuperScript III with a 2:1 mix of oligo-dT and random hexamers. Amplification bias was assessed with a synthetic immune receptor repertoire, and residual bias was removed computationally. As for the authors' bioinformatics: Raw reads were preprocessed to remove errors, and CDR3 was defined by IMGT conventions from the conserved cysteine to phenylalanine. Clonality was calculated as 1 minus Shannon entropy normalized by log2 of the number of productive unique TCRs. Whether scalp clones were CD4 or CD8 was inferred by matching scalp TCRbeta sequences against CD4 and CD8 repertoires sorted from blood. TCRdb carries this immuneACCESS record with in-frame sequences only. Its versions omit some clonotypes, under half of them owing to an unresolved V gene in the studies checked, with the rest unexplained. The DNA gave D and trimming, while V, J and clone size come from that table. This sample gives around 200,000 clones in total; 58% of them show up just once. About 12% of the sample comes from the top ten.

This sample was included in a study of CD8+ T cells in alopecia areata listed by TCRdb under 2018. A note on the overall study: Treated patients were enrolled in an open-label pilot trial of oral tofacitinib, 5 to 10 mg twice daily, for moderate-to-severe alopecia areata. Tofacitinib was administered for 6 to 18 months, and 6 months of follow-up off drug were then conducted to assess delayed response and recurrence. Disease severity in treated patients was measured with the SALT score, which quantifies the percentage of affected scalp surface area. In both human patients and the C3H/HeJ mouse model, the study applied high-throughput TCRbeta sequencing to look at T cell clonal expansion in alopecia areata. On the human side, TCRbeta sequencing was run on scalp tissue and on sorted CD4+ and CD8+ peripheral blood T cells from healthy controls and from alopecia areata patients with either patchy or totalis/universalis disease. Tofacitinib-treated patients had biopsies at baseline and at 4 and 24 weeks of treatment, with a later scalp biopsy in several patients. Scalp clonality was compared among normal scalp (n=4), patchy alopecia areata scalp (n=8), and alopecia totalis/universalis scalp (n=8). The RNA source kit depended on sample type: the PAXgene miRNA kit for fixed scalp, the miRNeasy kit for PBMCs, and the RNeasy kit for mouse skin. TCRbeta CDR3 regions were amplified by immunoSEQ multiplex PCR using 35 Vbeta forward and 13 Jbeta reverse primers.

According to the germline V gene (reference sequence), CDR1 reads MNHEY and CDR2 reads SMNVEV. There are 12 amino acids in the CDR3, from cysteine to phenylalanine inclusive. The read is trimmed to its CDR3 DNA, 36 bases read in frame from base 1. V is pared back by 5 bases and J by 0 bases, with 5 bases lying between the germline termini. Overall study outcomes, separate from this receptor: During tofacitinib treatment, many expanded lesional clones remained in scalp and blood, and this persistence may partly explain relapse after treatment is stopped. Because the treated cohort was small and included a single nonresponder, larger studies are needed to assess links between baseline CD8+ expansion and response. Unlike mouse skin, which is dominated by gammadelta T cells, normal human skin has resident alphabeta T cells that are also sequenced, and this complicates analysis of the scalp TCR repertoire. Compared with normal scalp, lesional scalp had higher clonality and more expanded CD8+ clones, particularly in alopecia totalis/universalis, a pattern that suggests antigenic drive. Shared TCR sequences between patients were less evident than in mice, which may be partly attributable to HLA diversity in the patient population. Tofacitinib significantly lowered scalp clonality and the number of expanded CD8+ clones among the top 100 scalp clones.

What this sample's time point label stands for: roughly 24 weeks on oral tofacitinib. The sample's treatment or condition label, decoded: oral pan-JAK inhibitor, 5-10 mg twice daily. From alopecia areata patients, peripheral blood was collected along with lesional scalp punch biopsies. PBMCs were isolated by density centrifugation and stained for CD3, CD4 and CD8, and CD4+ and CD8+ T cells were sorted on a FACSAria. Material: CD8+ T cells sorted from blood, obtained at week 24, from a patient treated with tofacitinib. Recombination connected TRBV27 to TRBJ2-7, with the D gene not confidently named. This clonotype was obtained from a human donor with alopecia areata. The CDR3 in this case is CASSSNSYEQYF. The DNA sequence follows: TGTGCCAGCAGTAGCAACTCCTACGAGCAGTACTTC.